The rows below give T cell receptor beta chains drawn from one sample of a study of PD-1 blockade in classical Hodgkin lymphoma. The assay was immunoSEQ multiplex PCR, and TCRdb's table has in-frame clones only and misses some. Of around 30,000 clones listed, less than 80% are singletons. The sample in question was peripheral blood mononuclear cells (PBMCs), obtained before the second cycle of nivolumab. The source of these receptors is a human donor with classical Hodgkin lymphoma. Each CDR3 is given with its conserved first and last residue. A D gene is named only where the DNA matches it firmly. Clone size is shown for a subset of rows, as once, few, many or a class of expanded clone.

J: TRBJ1-2; size: NA; V: TRBV5-6; D: TRBD1; DNA: TGTGCCAGCAGCTGGGGGACAGACAAAGCCTATGGCTACACCTTC; CDR3: CASSWGTDKAYGYTF
J: TRBJ1-2; size: NA; V: TRBV27; D: NA; DNA: TGTGCCAGCAGTTTCTATCCTTCCCGGGACCCCGCAGGCGGCTACACCTTC; CDR3: CASSFYPSRDPAGGYTF
J: TRBJ1-2; size: NA; V: TRBV6-6; D: NA; DNA: TGTGCCAGCAGAGCCGGCACAGATGGCTACACCTTC; CDR3: CASRAGTDGYTF
J: TRBJ2-2; size: few; V: TRBV7-9; D: NA; DNA: TGTGCCAGCAGCTCGATGAAGCCTGAAGAGGAGCTGTTTTTT; CDR3: CASSSMKPEEELFF
J: TRBJ2-7; size: NA; V: TRBV2; D: NA; DNA: TGTGCCAGCAGTGAAGTCCCTGTCGGCTACGAGCAGTACTTC; CDR3: CASSEVPVGYEQYF
J: TRBJ2-6; size: once; V: TRBV19; D: NA; DNA: TGTGCCAGTAATTTAGGGTGGGCCAACGTCCTGACTTTC; CDR3: CASNLGWANVLTF
J: TRBJ2-6; size: few; V: TRBV19; D: TRBD1; DNA: TGTGCCAGTAGTGCCACAGGGGCTGGGGCCAACGTCCTGACTTTC; CDR3: CASSATGAGANVLTF
J: TRBJ1-2; size: NA; V: TRBV7-2; D: NA; DNA: TGTGCCAGCAGCTTACGTGACATCCTGAGCTACACCTTC; CDR3: CASSLRDILSYTF
J: TRBJ1-5; size: NA; V: TRBV6-5; D: NA; DNA: TGTGCCAGCAGTTCACTCCGTGGGGGCAATCAGCCCCAGCATTTT; CDR3: CASSSLRGGNQPQHF
J: TRBJ1-2; size: once; V: TRBV6-4; D: TRBD1; DNA: TGTGCCAGCAGTGACTCAGGGACAGGGTCGTTTGGCTACACCTTC; CDR3: CASSDSGTGSFGYTF
J: TRBJ2-5; size: NA; V: TRBV4-2; D: NA; DNA: TGTGCCAGCAGCCAAGTTGACGACACCGGAGAGACCCAGTACTTC; CDR3: CASSQVDDTGETQYF
J: TRBJ2-2; size: NA; V: TRBV28; D: NA; DNA: TGTGCCAGCAGTCCCCCGTTAGCCACCACCGGGGAGCTGTTTTTT; CDR3: CASSPPLATTGELFF
J: TRBJ1-5; size: NA; V: TRBV29-1; D: NA; DNA: TGCAGCGTTGTACTGGAGAGCAATCAGCCCCAGCATTTT; CDR3: CSVVLESNQPQHF
J: TRBJ1-4; size: NA; V: TRBV7-9; D: NA; DNA: TGTGCCAGCAGCTATATCGACAGGACCGCTGAAAAACTGTTTTTT; CDR3: CASSYIDRTAEKLFF
J: TRBJ2-7; size: NA; V: TRBV4-2; D: TRBD2; DNA: TGTGCCAGCAGCTTTGGACTAGCGGGGGGAGAAGAGCAGTACTTC; CDR3: CASSFGLAGGEEQYF
J: TRBJ1-5; size: NA; V: TRBV4-1; D: NA; DNA: TGCGCCAGCAGCCAAATTAATGGCAATCAGCCCCAGCATTTT; CDR3: CASSQINGNQPQHF
J: TRBJ2-3; size: NA; V: TRBV19; D: NA; DNA: TGTGCCAGTAGTATAGACCCCGGGGCAGATACGCAGTATTTT; CDR3: CASSIDPGADTQYF
J: TRBJ1-3; size: NA; V: TRBV5-1; D: NA; DNA: TGCGCCAGCAGCTTGGAGCCGAGGGGAAACACCATATATTTT; CDR3: CASSLEPRGNTIYF
J: TRBJ2-1; size: NA; V: TRBV11-2; D: TRBD2; DNA: TGTGCCAGCAGCGGGTTCGGGGGGGGAGGCTCCTACAATGAGCAGTTCTTC; CDR3: CASSGFGGGGSYNEQFF
J: TRBJ2-2; size: NA; V: TRBV28; D: TRBD2; DNA: TGTGCCAGCAGTTCGAGTGGGACTAGCGGGGGGCTCGACACCGGGGAGCTGTTTTTT; CDR3: CASSSSGTSGGLDTGELFF
J: TRBJ2-7; size: NA; V: TRBV7-8; D: NA; DNA: TGTGCCAGCAGCTTAGGGGCGGGGAGCTCCTACGAGCAGTACTTC; CDR3: CASSLGAGSSYEQYF
J: TRBJ2-3; size: NA; V: TRBV6-1; D: TRBD2; DNA: TGTGCCAGCAGGGAATTTCTAGCGGGGGTTGCAGATACGCAGTATTTT; CDR3: CASREFLAGVADTQYF
J: TRBJ2-3; size: NA; V: TRBV2; D: TRBD2; DNA: TGTGCCAGCATCCCCCACGTGGGACTAGCGGGGGCGCCAGATACGCAGTATTTT; CDR3: CASIPHVGLAGAPDTQYF
J: TRBJ1-1; size: NA; V: TRBV4-1; D: TRBD1; DNA: TGCGCCAGCAGCCAAGCAGGGGGAAGCACTGAAGCTTTCTTT; CDR3: CASSQAGGSTEAFF
J: TRBJ2-7; size: NA; V: TRBV5-1; D: NA; DNA: TGCGCCAGCAGCTTGGGCCTGGAATCCTACGAGCAGTACTTC; CDR3: CASSLGLESYEQYF
J: TRBJ2-3; size: NA; V: TRBV6-1; D: TRBD2; DNA: TGTGCCAGCAGTGCATCTAGCGGGGGCCCTCTTAGCACAGATACGCAGTATTTT; CDR3: CASSASSGGPLSTDTQYF
J: TRBJ2-7; size: medium-sized; V: TRBV2; D: NA; DNA: TGTGCCAGCAGTGATAGGCCCGAGCAGTACTTC; CDR3: CASSDRPEQYF
J: TRBJ1-1; size: NA; V: TRBV7-9; D: NA; DNA: TGTGCCAGCACCTTCTCGGGGCACTTGAACACTGAAGCTTTCTTT; CDR3: CASTFSGHLNTEAFF
J: TRBJ2-1; size: NA; V: TRBV5-6; D: TRBD1; DNA: TGTGCCAGCAGCTACCTGGGACAGGGTCTTGACAATGAGCAGTTCTTC; CDR3: CASSYLGQGLDNEQFF
J: TRBJ2-1; size: NA; V: TRBV5-1; D: NA; DNA: TGCGCCAGCAGCCCTGACACCCCCTCCTACAATGAGCAGTTCTTC; CDR3: CASSPDTPSYNEQFF
J: TRBJ2-7; size: NA; V: TRBV28; D: NA; DNA: TGTGCCAGCAGCGAGGGAGTCTACGAGCAGTACTTC; CDR3: CASSEGVYEQYF
J: TRBJ2-3; size: NA; V: TRBV19; D: NA; DNA: TGTGCCAGTAGTATAGAGGGAACAGATACGCAGTATTTT; CDR3: CASSIEGTDTQYF
J: TRBJ1-4; size: NA; V: TRBV4-1; D: NA; DNA: TGCGCCAGCAGCCAAGGAACAGGGACTGAAAAACTGTTTTTT; CDR3: CASSQGTGTEKLFF
J: TRBJ1-1; size: NA; V: TRBV6-6; D: TRBD1; DNA: TGTGCCAGCAGTTTCCAGGAGGACAGGGGATCCACTGAAGCTTTCTTT; CDR3: CASSFQEDRGSTEAFF
J: TRBJ2-3; size: NA; V: TRBV2; D: TRBD2; DNA: TGTGCCAGCAGTGAAGCGGGACTAGTTTTCACAGATACGCAGTATTTT; CDR3: CASSEAGLVFTDTQYF
J: TRBJ2-7; size: NA; V: TRBV27; D: TRBD2; DNA: TGTGCCAGCAGATATAGCGGGGGATCCTCCTACGAGCAGTACTTC; CDR3: CASRYSGGSSYEQYF
J: TRBJ1-2; size: once; V: TRBV7-9; D: NA; DNA: TGTGCCAGCAGCTTACACCCGGGACGGGATGGCTACACCTTC; CDR3: CASSLHPGRDGYTF
J: TRBJ2-7; size: NA; V: TRBV6-1; D: NA; DNA: TGTGCCAGCGGGTACATCCCCTACGAGCAGTACTTC; CDR3: CASGYIPYEQYF
J: TRBJ2-1; size: few; V: TRBV27; D: NA; DNA: TGTGCCAGCAGTCTGGGGACGACCAACAATGAGCAGTTCTTC; CDR3: CASSLGTTNNEQFF
J: TRBJ1-6; size: medium-sized; V: TRBV6-5; D: NA; DNA: TGTGCCAGCAGTCGGGGCTCCTATAATTCACCCCTCCACTTT; CDR3: CASSRGSYNSPLHF
J: TRBJ1-2; size: NA; V: TRBV29-1; D: NA; DNA: TGCAGCGTTTACCTCCTTGGAGGTAACTATGGCTACACCTTC; CDR3: CSVYLLGGNYGYTF
J: TRBJ2-5; size: NA; V: TRBV29-1; D: TRBD2; DNA: TGCAGCGTTGAGGGCGGGGGGGCACAAGAGACCCAGTACTTC; CDR3: CSVEGGGAQETQYF
J: TRBJ1-1; size: NA; V: TRBV6-1; D: NA; DNA: TGTGCCAGCAGTGATAAGGCAGGGCGACAACCTGAAGCTTTCTTT; CDR3: CASSDKAGRQPEAFF
J: TRBJ1-4; size: NA; V: TRBV6-4; D: NA; DNA: TGTGCCAGCACGCGTCAGCTTAACCCCCTTGATGAAAAACTGTTTTTT; CDR3: CASTRQLNPLDEKLFF
J: TRBJ1-1; size: NA; V: TRBV19; D: NA; DNA: TGTGCCAGTAGTATTATGGACAGAAACACTGAAGCTTTCTTT; CDR3: CASSIMDRNTEAFF
J: TRBJ1-2; size: NA; V: TRBV7-9; D: TRBD1; DNA: TGTGCCAGCAGCTTGACAGGGTTTGGCTACACCTTC; CDR3: CASSLTGFGYTF
J: TRBJ2-5; size: NA; V: TRBV5-4; D: NA; DNA: TGTGCCAGCAGCTTGGCCCCGACCCCACGGGAGACCCAGTACTTC; CDR3: CASSLAPTPRETQYF